This T cell receptor beta chain originates from a study of T cell repertoires in cytomegalovirus infection. Study summary: Public TCR beta signatures provided an indication of both CMV infection and a matching HLA type.

CDR1 is WSHSY and CDR2 is SAAADI in the germline V gene. This CDR3 region has 14 residues. V gave up 6 bases and J gave up 0 bases, with 11 bases separating them. From the reads, TCRdb called clonotypes with MiXCR, one entry per CDR3 protein. The top ten clones hold 8.7% of a sample with about 360,000 distinct CDR3 sequences, around a sixth of them seen once. As to this clonotype: Its cognate antigen is unknown.

Points from the study as a whole: Using cumulative public TCR beta family frequency, the authors identified those who carried CMV together with the relevant HLA. In two of eight donors, the top clonotype was HLA-C-restricted CMV-specific.

This clonotype was sampled from a human donor in good health (CMV status not recorded). Some clones in this sample may be carry-over from other donors' samples. The chain combines TRBV10-2 with TRBJ1-1, with D perhaps matching TRBD1 (5 bases). Sequenced sample: PBMCs. CDR3 DNA: TGCGCCAGCAGGCCGGGACCCTTGAACACTGAAGCTTTCTTT. It encodes CASRPGPLNTEAFF.